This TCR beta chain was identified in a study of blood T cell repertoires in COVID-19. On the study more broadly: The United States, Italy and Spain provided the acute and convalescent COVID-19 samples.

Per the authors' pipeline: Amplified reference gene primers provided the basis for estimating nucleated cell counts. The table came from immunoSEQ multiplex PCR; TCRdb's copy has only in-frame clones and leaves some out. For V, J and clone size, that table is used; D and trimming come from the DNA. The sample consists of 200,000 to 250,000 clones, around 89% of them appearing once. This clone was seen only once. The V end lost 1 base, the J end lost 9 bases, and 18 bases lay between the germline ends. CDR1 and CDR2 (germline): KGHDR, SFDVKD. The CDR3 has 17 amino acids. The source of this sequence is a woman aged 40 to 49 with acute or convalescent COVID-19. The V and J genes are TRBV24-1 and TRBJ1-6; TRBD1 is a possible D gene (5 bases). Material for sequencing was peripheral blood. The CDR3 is CATSDFGSGGESSPLHF. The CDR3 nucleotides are TGTGCCACCAGTGATTTCGGATCGGGGGGAGAGAGTTCACCCCTCCACTTT.